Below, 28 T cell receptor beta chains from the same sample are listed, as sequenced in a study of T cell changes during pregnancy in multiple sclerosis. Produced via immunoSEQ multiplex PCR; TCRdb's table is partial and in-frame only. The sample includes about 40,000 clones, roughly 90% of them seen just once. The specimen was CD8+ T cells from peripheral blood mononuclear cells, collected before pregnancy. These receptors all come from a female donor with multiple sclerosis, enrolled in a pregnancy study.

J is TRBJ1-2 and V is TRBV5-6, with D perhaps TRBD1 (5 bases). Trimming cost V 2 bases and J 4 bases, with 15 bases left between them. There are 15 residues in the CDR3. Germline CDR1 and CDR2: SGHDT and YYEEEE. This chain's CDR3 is CASSFRGRWGYGYTF. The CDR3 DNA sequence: TGTGCCAGCAGCTTTAGGGGCCGGTGGGGCTATGGCTACACCTTC.

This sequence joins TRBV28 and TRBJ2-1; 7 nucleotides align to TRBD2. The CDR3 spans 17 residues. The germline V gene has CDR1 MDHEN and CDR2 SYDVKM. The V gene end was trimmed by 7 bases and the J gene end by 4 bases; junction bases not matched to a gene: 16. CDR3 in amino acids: CASTDALGLPIYNEQFF. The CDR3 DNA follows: TGTGCCAGCACCGACGCCCTGGGACTACCCATATACAATGAGCAGTTCTTC.

CDR3 residues: CAIITEQGGQFF. CDR3 nucleotide sequence: TGTGCCATCATTACGGAACAGGGTGGGCAGTTCTTC. The genes are TRBV10-3 and TRBJ2-1; maybe TRBD1 (6 bases). CDR1 is ENHRY and CDR2 is SYGVKD in the germline V gene. The V and J ends lost 7 bases and 12 bases respectively, with 16 bases between them. The CDR3 is 12 residues long.

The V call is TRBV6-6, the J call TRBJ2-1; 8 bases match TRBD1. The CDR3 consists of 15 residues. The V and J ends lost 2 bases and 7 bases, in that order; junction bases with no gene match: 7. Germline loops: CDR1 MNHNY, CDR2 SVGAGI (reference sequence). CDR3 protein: CASSYRTGQLNEQFF. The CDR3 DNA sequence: TGTGCCAGCAGTTACCGGACAGGGCAGTTGAATGAGCAGTTCTTC.

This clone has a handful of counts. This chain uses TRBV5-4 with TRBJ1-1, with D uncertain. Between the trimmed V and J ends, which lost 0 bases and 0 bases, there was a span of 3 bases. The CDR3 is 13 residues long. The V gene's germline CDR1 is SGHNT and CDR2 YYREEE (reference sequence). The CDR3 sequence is CASSLALNTEAFF. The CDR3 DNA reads TGTGCCAGCAGCTTGGCTCTGAACACTGAAGCTTTCTTT.

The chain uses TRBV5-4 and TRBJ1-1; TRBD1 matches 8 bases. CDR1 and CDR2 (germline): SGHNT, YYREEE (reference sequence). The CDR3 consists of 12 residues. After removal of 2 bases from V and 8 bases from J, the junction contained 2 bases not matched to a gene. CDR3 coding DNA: TGTGCCAGCAGCTTAGGGGACAGGGAAGCTTTCTTT. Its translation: CASSLGDREAFF.

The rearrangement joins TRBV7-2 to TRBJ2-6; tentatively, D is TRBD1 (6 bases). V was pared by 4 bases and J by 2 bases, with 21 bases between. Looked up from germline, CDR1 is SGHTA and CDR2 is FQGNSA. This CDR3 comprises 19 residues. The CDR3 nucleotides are TGTGCCAGCAGCTATTTATCAGGGGCCACTCTAGCTGGGGCCAACGTCCTGACTTTC. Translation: CASSYLSGATLAGANVLTF.

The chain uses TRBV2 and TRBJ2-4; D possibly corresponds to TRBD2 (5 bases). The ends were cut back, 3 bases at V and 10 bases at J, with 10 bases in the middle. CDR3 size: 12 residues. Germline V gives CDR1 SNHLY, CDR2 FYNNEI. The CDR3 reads CASSEDWEIQYF. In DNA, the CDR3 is TGTGCCAGCAGTGAGGACTGGGAAATTCAGTACTTC.

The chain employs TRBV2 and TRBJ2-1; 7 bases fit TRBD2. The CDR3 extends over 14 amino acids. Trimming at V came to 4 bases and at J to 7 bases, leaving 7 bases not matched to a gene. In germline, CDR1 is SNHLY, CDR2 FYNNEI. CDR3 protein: CASSVWGGGNEQFF. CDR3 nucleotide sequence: TGTGCCAGCAGTGTTTGGGGGGGAGGAAATGAGCAGTTCTTC.

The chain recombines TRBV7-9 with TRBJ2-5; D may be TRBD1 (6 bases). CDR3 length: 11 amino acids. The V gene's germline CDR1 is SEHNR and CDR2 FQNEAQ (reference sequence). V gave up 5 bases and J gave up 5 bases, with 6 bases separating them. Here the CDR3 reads CASSQGETQYF. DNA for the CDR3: TGTGCCAGCAGCCAGGGGGAGACCCAGTACTTC. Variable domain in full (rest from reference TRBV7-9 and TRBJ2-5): DTGVSQNPRHKITKRGQNVTFRCDPISEHNRLYWYRQTLGQGPEFLTYFQNEAQLEKSRLLSDRFSAERPKGSFSTLEIQRTEQGDSAMYLCASSQGETQYFGPGTRLLVL.

The CDR3 protein is CASSEGFRGGLTDTQYF. The CDR3 coding sequence is TGTGCCAGCAGTGAAGGTTTTCGGGGGGGCTTGACAGATACGCAGTATTTT. This chain joins TRBV6-1 and TRBJ2-3; TRBD2 agrees at 8 bases. The CDR3 consists of 17 residues. Germline V CDR1 and CDR2: MNHNS, SASEGT. V lost 1 base, J lost 3 bases, and 9 bases stayed unmatched.

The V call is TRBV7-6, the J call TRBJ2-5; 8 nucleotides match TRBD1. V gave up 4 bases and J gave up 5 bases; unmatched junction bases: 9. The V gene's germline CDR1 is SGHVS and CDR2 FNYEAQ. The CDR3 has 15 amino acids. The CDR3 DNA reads TGTGCCAGCAGCTCCGGGACAGGTACCTTGGAGACCCAGTACTTC. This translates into CASSSGTGTLETQYF.

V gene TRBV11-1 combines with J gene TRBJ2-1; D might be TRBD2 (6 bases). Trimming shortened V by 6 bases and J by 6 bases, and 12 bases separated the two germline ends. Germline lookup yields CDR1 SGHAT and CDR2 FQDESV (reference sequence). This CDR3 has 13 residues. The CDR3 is CASSHTTSNEQFF. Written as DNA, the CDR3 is TGTGCCAGCAGTCATACGACTAGCAATGAGCAGTTCTTC.

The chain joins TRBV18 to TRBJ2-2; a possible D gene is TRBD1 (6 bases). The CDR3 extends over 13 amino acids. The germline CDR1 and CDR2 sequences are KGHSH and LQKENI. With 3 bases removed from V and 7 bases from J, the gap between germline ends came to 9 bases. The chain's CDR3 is CASSPPGVGELFF. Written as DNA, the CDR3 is TGTGCCAGCTCACCTCCAGGGGTCGGGGAGCTGTTTTTT.

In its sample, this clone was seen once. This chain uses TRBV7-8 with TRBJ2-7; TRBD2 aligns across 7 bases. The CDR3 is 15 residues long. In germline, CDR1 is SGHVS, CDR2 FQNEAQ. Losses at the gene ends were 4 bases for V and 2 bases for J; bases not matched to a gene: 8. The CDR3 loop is CASSWLKGGAYEQYF. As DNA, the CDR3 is TGTGCCAGCAGCTGGCTTAAGGGAGGGGCCTACGAGCAGTACTTC.

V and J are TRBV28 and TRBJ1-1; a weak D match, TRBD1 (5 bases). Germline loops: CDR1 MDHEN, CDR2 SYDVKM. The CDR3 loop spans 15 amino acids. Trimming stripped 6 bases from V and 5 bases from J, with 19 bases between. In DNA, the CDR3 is TGTGCCAGCAGGGGATTACAGGCATTGGGGACTGAAGCTTTCTTT. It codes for CASRGLQALGTEAFF.

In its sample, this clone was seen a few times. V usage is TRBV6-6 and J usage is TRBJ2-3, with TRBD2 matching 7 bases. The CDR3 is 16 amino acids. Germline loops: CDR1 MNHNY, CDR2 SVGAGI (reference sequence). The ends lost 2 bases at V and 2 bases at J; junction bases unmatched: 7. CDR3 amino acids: CASSYPGRRVTDTQYF. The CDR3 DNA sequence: TGTGCCAGCAGTTACCCCGGGAGGCGGGTCACAGATACGCAGTATTTT.

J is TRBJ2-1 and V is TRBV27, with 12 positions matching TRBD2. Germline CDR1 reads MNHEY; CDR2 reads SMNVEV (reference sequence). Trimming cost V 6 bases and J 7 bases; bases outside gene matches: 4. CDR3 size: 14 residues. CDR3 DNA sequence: TGTGCCAGCAGGACTAGCGGGAGTGCGAATGAGCAGTTCTTC. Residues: CASRTSGSANEQFF.

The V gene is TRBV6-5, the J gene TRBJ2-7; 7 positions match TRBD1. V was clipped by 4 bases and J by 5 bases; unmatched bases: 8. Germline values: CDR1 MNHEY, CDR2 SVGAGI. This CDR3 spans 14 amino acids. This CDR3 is CASSLVTGQDEQYF. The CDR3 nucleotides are TGTGCCAGCAGTTTAGTGACAGGGCAGGACGAGCAGTACTTC.

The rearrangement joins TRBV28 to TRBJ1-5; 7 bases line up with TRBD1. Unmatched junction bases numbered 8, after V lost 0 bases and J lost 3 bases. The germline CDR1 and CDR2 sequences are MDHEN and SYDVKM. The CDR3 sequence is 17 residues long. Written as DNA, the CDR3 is TGTGCCAGCAGTTTATGGGGGCAGACAGGGAACAATCAGCCCCAGCATTTT. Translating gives CASSLWGQTGNNQPQHF.

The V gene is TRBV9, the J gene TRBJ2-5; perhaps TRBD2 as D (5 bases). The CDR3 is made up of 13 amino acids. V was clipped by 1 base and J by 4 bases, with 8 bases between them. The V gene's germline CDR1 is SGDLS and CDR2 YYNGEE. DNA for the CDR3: TGTGCCAGCAGCGTATACAGCGGAGAGACCCAGTACTTC. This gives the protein CASSVYSGETQYF.

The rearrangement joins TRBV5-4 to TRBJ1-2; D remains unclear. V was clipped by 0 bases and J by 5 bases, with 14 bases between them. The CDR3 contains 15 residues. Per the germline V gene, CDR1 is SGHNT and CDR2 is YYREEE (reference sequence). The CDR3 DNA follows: TGTGCCAGCAGCTTGGTGCAGGAGGAACCATATGGCTACACCTTC. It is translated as CASSLVQEEPYGYTF.

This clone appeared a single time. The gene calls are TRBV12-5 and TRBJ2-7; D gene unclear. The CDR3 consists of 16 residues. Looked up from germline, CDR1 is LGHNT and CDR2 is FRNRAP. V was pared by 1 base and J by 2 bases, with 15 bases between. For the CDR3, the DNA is TGTGCTAGTGGTTTGGAACAAGTGGTGAGGACCTACGAGCAGTACTTC. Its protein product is CASGLEQVVRTYEQYF. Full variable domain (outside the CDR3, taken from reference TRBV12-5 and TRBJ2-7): DARVTQTPRHKVTEMGQEVTMRCQPILGHNTVFWYRQTMMQGLELLAYFRNRAPLDDSGMPKDRFSAEMPDATLATLKIQPSEPRDSAVYFCASGLEQVVRTYEQYFGPGTRLTVT.

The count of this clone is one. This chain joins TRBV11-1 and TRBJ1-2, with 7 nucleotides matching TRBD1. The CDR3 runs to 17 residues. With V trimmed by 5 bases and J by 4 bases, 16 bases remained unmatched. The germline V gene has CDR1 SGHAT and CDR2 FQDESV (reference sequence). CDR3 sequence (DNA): TGTGCCAGCAGCGACCCCGGGACAGCTGCGATTGGCTATGGCTACACCTTC. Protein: CASSDPGTAAIGYGYTF.

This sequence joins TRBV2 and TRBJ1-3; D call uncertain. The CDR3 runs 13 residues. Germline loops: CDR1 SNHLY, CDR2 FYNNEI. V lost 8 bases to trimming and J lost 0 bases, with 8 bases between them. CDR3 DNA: TGTGCCAGCGAGCAGGACTCTGGAAACACCATATATTTT. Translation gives CASEQDSGNTIYF. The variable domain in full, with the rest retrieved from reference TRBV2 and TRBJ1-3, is EPEVTQTPSHQVTQMGQEVILRCVPISNHLYFYWYRQILGQKVEFLVSFYNNEISEKSEIFDDQFSVERPDGSNFTLKIRSTKLEDSAMYFCASEQDSGNTIYFGEGSWLTVV.

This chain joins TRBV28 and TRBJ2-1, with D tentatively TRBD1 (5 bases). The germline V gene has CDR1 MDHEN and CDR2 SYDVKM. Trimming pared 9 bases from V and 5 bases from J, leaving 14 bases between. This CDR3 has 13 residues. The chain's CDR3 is CARGRVSNNEQFF. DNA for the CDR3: TGTGCCAGGGGGCGAGTCAGTAACAATGAGCAGTTCTTC.

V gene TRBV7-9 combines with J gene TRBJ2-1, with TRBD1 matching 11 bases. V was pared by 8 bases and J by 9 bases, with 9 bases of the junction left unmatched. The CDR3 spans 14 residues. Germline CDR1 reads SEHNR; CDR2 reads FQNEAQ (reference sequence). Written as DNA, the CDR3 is TGTGCCAGCGGGGGACAGGGGGACGGTACTGAGCAGTTCTTC. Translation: CASGGQGDGTEQFF. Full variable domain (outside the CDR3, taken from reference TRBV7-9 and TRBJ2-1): DTGVSQNPRHKITKRGQNVTFRCDPISEHNRLYWYRQTLGQGPEFLTYFQNEAQLEKSRLLSDRFSAERPKGSFSTLEIQRTEQGDSAMYLCASGGQGDGTEQFFGPGTRLTVL.

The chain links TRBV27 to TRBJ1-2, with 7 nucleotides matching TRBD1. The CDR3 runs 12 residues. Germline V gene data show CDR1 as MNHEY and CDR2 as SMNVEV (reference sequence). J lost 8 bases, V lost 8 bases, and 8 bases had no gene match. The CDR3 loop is CASGWTGQGYTF. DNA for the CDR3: TGTGCCAGCGGCTGGACAGGTCAAGGCTACACCTTC.